A single sample gave rise to the 24 T cell receptor beta chains below, sequenced in a study of blood T cell repertoires in COVID-19. TCRdb keeps only in-frame clones here, not all; method: immunoSEQ multiplex PCR. The table records 150,000 to 200,000 clones, about nine tenths of them present only once. Sequencing input: peripheral blood. These receptors all stem from a man in his 70s with active or convalescent COVID-19.

This clone was counted once. The chain joins TRBV18 to TRBJ2-7; 8 bases align to TRBD1. Germline V gene data show CDR1 as KGHSH and CDR2 as LQKENI. J was trimmed by 2 bases and V by 2 bases; bases with no gene match: 2. This CDR3 comprises 14 residues. The CDR3 DNA reads as TGTGCCAGCTCACCAAACAGGGGGGCCTACGAGCAGTACTTC. Residues: CASSPNRGAYEQYF.

A remark on this clone: At the DNA level, this CDR3 is encoded by other sequences in the same sample as well. The rearrangement joins TRBV11-3 to TRBJ1-1; possibly TRBD1 for D (6 bases). Germline assignment: CDR1 SGHNT and CDR2 YENEEA. The CDR3 is made up of 13 amino acids. V shed 1 base and J shed 5 bases, with 8 bases lying between them. CDR3 in DNA: TGTGCCAGCAGCTTAGGACAGGCAACTGAAGCTTTCTTT. Protein product: CASSLGQATEAFF.

The chain has TRBV13 and TRBJ2-7; D uncertain. The germline gives CDR1 PRHDT, CDR2 FYEKMQ (reference sequence). The V end lost 5 bases, the J end lost 0 bases, and 14 bases lay between the germline ends. This CDR3 comprises 15 residues. Here the CDR3 DNA reads TGTGCCAGCAGCACCCGACTGACCTTCTCCTACGAGCAGTACTTC. Residues: CASSTRLTFSYEQYF.

The rearrangement links TRBV28 to TRBJ2-7; TRBD2 matches at 7 bases. The germline gives CDR1 MDHEN, CDR2 SYDVKM. CDR3 size: 15 residues. The V segment lost 3 bases and the J segment 2 bases; nucleotides outside the gene matches: 7. The CDR3 is CASSLGLAVTYEQYF. DNA for the CDR3: TGTGCCAGCAGTTTGGGCCTAGCGGTCACCTACGAGCAGTACTTC.

About this clone: At the DNA level, this CDR3 is encoded by other sequences in the same sample as well. This chain joins TRBV2 and TRBJ1-2; tentatively, D is TRBD1 (5 bases). The germline V gene has CDR1 SNHLY and CDR2 FYNNEI. Trimming shortened V by 2 bases and J by 3 bases, and 10 bases separated the two germline ends. The CDR3 runs 14 residues. The CDR3 DNA sequence: TGTGCCAGCAGTGAACAGGGTTCGGACTATGGCTACACCTTC. Translation gives CASSEQGSDYGYTF.

The rearrangement uses TRBV18 and TRBJ2-5, with D tentatively TRBD1 (8 bases). V dropped 5 bases and J dropped 0 bases, with 13 bases sitting between them. The CDR3 has 15 residues. CDR1 is KGHSH, CDR2 LQKENI, per germline. For the CDR3, the DNA is TGTGCCAGCTCATCACAGGGGGGGTACCAAGAGACCCAGTACTTC. It specifies CASSSQGGYQETQYF.

As regards this clone: Other DNA sequences in the sample encode the same CDR3. V usage is TRBV30 and J usage is TRBJ1-5; no clear D gene. The CDR3 is 14 residues long. Deletions cut 0 bases from V and 6 bases from J, with 12 bases between. Germline CDR1 GTSNPN, CDR2 SVGIG (reference sequence). CDR3 sequence: CAWSVGNRGQPQHF. Here the CDR3 DNA reads TGTGCCTGGAGTGTCGGAAACCGGGGTCAGCCCCAGCATTTT.

The chain uses TRBV11-3 and TRBJ2-2; a weak D match, TRBD2 (6 bases). The germline V gene has CDR1 SGHNT and CDR2 YENEEA. The V end lost 1 base, the J end lost 9 bases, and 15 bases lay between the germline ends. CDR3 size: 15 residues. The CDR3 region is CASSLGRGRARELFF. CDR3 in DNA: TGTGCCAGCAGCTTAGGGCGGGGCAGGGCGAGGGAGCTGTTTTTT.

The chain couples TRBV6-2 or TRBV6-3 to TRBJ1-4; 11 bases are a match to TRBD1. Trimming at V came to 5 bases and at J to 7 bases, leaving 6 bases not matched to a gene. Germline CDR1 MNHEY, CDR2 SVGEGT. The CDR3 runs to 15 residues. CDR3 residues: CASSRSDRGREKLFF. DNA for the CDR3: TGTGCCAGCAGTCGATCGGACAGGGGGCGTGAAAAACTGTTTTTT.

This chain uses TRBV28 with TRBJ2-1; D remains unclear. Trimming shortened V by 5 bases and J by 4 bases, and 3 bases separated the two germline ends. Germline V gene lookup returns CDR1 MDHEN and CDR2 SYDVKM. The CDR3 loop spans 11 amino acids. The CDR3 loop is CASSTYNEQFF. CDR3 bases: TGTGCCAGCAGTACATACAATGAGCAGTTCTTC.

The gene calls are TRBV18 and TRBJ2-7, with 8 positions matching TRBD2. With 4 bases clipped from V and 2 bases from J, the junction kept 4 bases outside the gene matches. Germline CDR1 KGHSH, CDR2 LQKENI. This CDR3 is built from 14 residues. CDR3 nucleotides: TGTGCCAGCTCACACTCGGGAGGGCCCTACGAGCAGTACTTC. This translates into CASSHSGGPYEQYF. Together with reference TRBV18 and TRBJ2-7, the CDR3 gives the full variable domain: NAGVMQNPRHLVRRRGQEARLRCSPMKGHSHVYWYRQLPEEGLKFMVYLQKENIIDESGMPKERFSAEFPKEGPSILRIQQVVRGDSAAYFCASSHSGGPYEQYFGPGTRLTVT.

This chain uses TRBV6-2 or TRBV6-3 with TRBJ2-7, with TRBD1 as a possible D gene (6 bases). CDR3 length equals 14 residues. CDR1 is MNHEY and CDR2 is SVGEGT in the germline V gene. The V and J ends lost 0 bases and 5 bases respectively, with 11 bases between them. The CDR3 sequence is CASSYSAGVNEQYF. The CDR3 DNA sequence: TGTGCCAGCAGTTACTCGGCAGGGGTGAACGAGCAGTACTTC.

The chain joins TRBV2 to TRBJ1-5, with D maybe TRBD1 (5 bases). This CDR3 contains 21 residues. The germline gives CDR1 SNHLY, CDR2 FYNNEI. Trimming took off 0 bases at V and 1 base at J, with 25 bases between the two ends. Here the CDR3 DNA reads TGTGCCAGCAGTGAAGCCTTCTGGAGGGGAGGGCCCCACACCAGCAATCAGCCCCAGCATTTT. Translating it yields CASSEAFWRGGPHTSNQPQHF. The full variable domain, rest sourced from reference TRBV2 and TRBJ1-5, is EPEVTQTPSHQVTQMGQEVILRCVPISNHLYFYWYRQILGQKVEFLVSFYNNEISEKSEIFDDQFSVERPDGSNFTLKIRSTKLEDSAMYFCASSEAFWRGGPHTSNQPQHFGDGTRLSIL.

The chain joins TRBV6-2 or TRBV6-3 to TRBJ1-1; D not certain. CDR1 MNHEY and CDR2 SVGEGT come from the germline V gene. V lost 4 bases and J lost 1, with 13 bases in between. CDR3 length equals 15 residues. CDR3 DNA sequence: TGTGCCAGCAGTTCCTACCTAATTAAGAACACTGAAGCTTTCTTT. Its translation is CASSSYLIKNTEAFF.

The gene calls are TRBV5-1 and TRBJ1-1, with D maybe TRBD1 (5 bases). V lost 4 bases and J 4 bases, leaving 23 bases between the germline ends. This CDR3 region has 17 residues. In germline, CDR1 is SGHRS, CDR2 YFSETQ. The CDR3, as DNA: TGCGCCAGCAGCCCCTTCTCCGGGACTCGGTTGGGCACTGAAGCTTTCTTT. Translating it yields CASSPFSGTRLGTEAFF.

The genes are TRBV2 and TRBJ1-6; TRBD1 matches 9 bases. The CDR3 is 15 amino acids. Unmatched junction bases numbered 10, after V lost 6 bases and J lost 10 bases. Germline-derived CDR1 and CDR2 are SNHLY and FYNNEI. CDR3 DNA sequence: TGTGCCAGCAGGAGGGTGGCGACAGGGGGGTCACCCCTCCACTTT. Residues: CASRRVATGGSPLHF.

V and J are TRBV3-1 (or the pseudogene TRBV3-2) and TRBJ1-6; D is undetermined. Per the germline V gene, CDR1 is LGHDT and CDR2 is YNNKEL (reference sequence). Trimming left V 1 base short and J 9 bases short, with 10 bases between. The length of the CDR3 is 14 residues. The CDR3 bases are TGTGCCAGCAGCCAAGTCCCCCGAGGTTCACCCCTCCACTTT. Translating gives CASSQVPRGSPLHF.

V is TRBV19 and J is TRBJ1-3; no firm D call. The germline V and J ends were trimmed by 7 bases and 0 bases, with 16 bases remaining between them. From germline, CDR1 is LNHDA and CDR2 SQIVND (reference sequence). The CDR3 is made up of 16 amino acids. The CDR3 loop is CASTSGRYHSGNTIYF. In DNA form, the CDR3 reads TGTGCCAGTACCTCGGGAAGGTACCACTCTGGAAACACCATATATTTT.

The chain couples TRBV2 to TRBJ2-7; D is possibly TRBD2 (6 bases). This CDR3 has 15 residues. The V end was cut by 1 base, the J end by 2 bases, with 12 bases between. Per the germline V gene, CDR1 is SNHLY and CDR2 is FYNNEI. CDR3 coding DNA: TGTGCCAGCAGTGAAGAAGGAGGGGAGCCCTACGAGCAGTACTTC. The encoded protein is CASSEEGGEPYEQYF.

The chain joins TRBV4-3 to TRBJ1-6; D uncertain. This CDR3 contains 16 residues. Germline V gives CDR1 LGHNA, CDR2 YSLEER. V lost 2 bases, J lost 4 bases, and 12 bases lay in between. The CDR3 bases are TGCGCCAGCAGCCAAAAAAGACGGAGATATAATTCACCCCTCCACTTT. The encoded protein is CASSQKRRRYNSPLHF.

The chain recombines TRBV10-1 with TRBJ1-5; 12 bases are a match to TRBD1. Germline assignment: CDR1 WNHNN and CDR2 SYGVQD (reference sequence). The junction had 15 bases not matched to a gene; V was cut back by 6 bases and J by 6 bases. The CDR3 covers 18 residues. CDR3 region: CASRPGQGAKVMGQPQHF. DNA of the CDR3: TGCGCCAGCAGGCCGGGACAGGGGGCGAAGGTTATGGGTCAGCCCCAGCATTTT.

The CDR3 here is CASSGGLRDTEAFF. The DNA of the CDR3 is TGCGCCAGCAGCGGGGGCCTGAGGGACACTGAAGCTTTCTTT. The chain links TRBV5-1 to TRBJ1-1; tentatively, D is TRBD1 (6 bases). Germline V gene data show CDR1 as SGHRS and CDR2 as YFSETQ. The CDR3 runs 14 residues. V was clipped by 4 bases and J by 3 bases, with 13 bases between them.

In its sample, this clone was seen once. In DNA form, the CDR3 reads TGTGCCAGCAGCCCGACTAGCGGGACAGATACGCAGTATTTT. Protein sequence: CASSPTSGTDTQYF. The chain recombines TRBV7-9 with TRBJ2-3; the match to TRBD2 covers 10 bases. The CDR3 sequence is 14 residues long. Germline V gene lookup returns CDR1 SEHNR and CDR2 FQNEAQ (reference sequence). V was clipped by 5 bases and J by 3 bases; unmatched bases: 2.

The chain joins TRBV7-8 to TRBJ2-7; a possible D gene is TRBD2 (6 bases). This CDR3 comprises 15 residues. Trimming pared 4 bases from V and 5 bases from J, leaving 18 bases between. CDR1 is SGHVS, CDR2 FQNEAQ, per germline. The CDR3 is CASSWGPRGRDEQYF. The CDR3 DNA sequence: TGTGCCAGCAGCTGGGGACCGCGGGGCAGGGACGAGCAGTACTTC. Combining the CDR3 with reference TRBV7-8 and TRBJ2-7 gives the whole variable domain GAGVSQSPRYKVAKRGQDVALRCDPISGHVSLFWYQQALGQGPEFLTYFQNEAQLDKSGLPSDRFFAERPEGSVSTLKIQRTQQEDSAVYLCASSWGPRGRDEQYFGPGTRLTVT.